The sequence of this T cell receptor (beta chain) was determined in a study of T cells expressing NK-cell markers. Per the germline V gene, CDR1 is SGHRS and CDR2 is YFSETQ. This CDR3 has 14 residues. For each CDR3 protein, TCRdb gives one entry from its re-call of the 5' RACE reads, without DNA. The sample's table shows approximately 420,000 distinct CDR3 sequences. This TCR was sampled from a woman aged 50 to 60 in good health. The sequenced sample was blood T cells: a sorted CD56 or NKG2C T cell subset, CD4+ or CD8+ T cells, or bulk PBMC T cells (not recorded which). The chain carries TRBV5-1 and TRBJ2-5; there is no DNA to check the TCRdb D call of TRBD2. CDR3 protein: CASSLGTAQETQYF.